This is a list of T cell receptor beta chains from one sample in a study of cytomegalovirus exposure and HLA in healthy donors. Sequencing used immunoSEQ multiplex PCR; TCRdb keeps in-frame clones, though not all of them. Among roughly 150,000 clones listed, 65% to 70% were seen once. Sequencing was performed on PBMCs. These receptors were obtained from a young man in good health and CMV-seropositive. The CDR3 runs from the conserved cysteine through the conserved F or W. The D gene is left open where the match is weak. Rows give clone size only sometimes, using once, few, many, or a class for an expanded clone.

v_gene	d_gene	abundance	j_gene	CDR3aa	CDR3nt
TRBV19	TRBD1	NA	TRBJ1-1	CASSLTGTYAEAFF	TGTGCCAGTAGTTTGACAGGGACGTACGCTGAAGCTTTCTTT
TRBV6-4	TRBD1	NA	TRBJ2-1	CASSGQGAQNEQFF	TGTGCCAGCAGTGGGCAGGGGGCGCAGAATGAGCAGTTCTTC
TRBV9	TRBD1	once	TRBJ2-5	CASSVEVRAGGGETQYF	TGTGCCAGCAGCGTAGAGGTTCGGGCAGGGGGCGGTGAGACCCAGTACTTC
TRBV10-3	TRBD1	NA	TRBJ2-7	CATGGPGQGDLEQYF	TGTGCCACGGGGGGCCCGGGACAGGGGGATCTCGAGCAGTACTTC
TRBV11-3	TRBD1	NA	TRBJ2-1	CASRIGTGKNEQFF	TGTGCCAGCAGAATCGGGACAGGGAAGAATGAGCAGTTCTTC
TRBV10-3	TRBD2	NA	TRBJ2-2	CAISESLAGAAGELFF	TGTGCCATCAGTGAGAGTCTAGCGGGAGCAGCCGGGGAGCTGTTTTTT
TRBV30	NA	NA	TRBJ1-2	CAWSKGPGDGYTF	TGTGCCTGGAGTAAGGGGCCGGGGGATGGCTACACCTTC
TRBV10-3	TRBD1	NA	TRBJ1-5	CAMGQKNQPQHF	TGTGCCATGGGACAGAAAAATCAGCCCCAGCATTTT
TRBV2	NA	once	TRBJ1-1	CASSGVARGTEAFF	TGTGCCAGCAGTGGAGTAGCCAGGGGAACTGAAGCTTTCTTT
TRBV5-8	TRBD1	NA	TRBJ1-1	CASSLDPGGHTEAFF	TGTGCCAGCAGCTTGGACCCAGGGGGCCACACTGAAGCTTTCTTT
TRBV5-4	NA	NA	TRBJ2-5	CASSPGRTSQETQYF	TGTGCCAGCAGTCCCGGGAGAACAAGCCAAGAGACCCAGTACTTC
TRBV7-9	NA	NA	TRBJ1-1	CASSPALSTEAFF	TGTGCCAGCAGCCCCGCGTTGAGCACTGAAGCTTTCTTT
TRBV18	NA	NA	TRBJ2-7	CASSPAEGDHEQYF	TGTGCCAGCTCACCGGCCGAGGGAGACCACGAGCAGTACTTC
TRBV11-2	NA	NA	TRBJ2-1	CASSLDYHNEQFF	TGTGCCAGCAGCTTAGACTACCATAATGAGCAGTTCTTC
TRBV6-1	NA	NA	TRBJ1-5	CASPNSNQPQHF	TGTGCCAGCCCAAATAGCAATCAGCCCCAGCATTTT
TRBV5-1	NA	NA	TRBJ2-3	CASSLAGGLVTDTQYF	TGCGCCAGCAGCTTGGCCGGTGGACTGGTCACAGATACGCAGTATTTT
TRBV20-1	NA	NA	TRBJ1-2	CSASRQYGYTF	TGCAGTGCTAGTAGACAGTATGGCTACACCTTC
TRBV30	NA	NA	TRBJ1-1	CAWSTGGTEAFF	TGTGCCTGGAGCACCGGAGGCACTGAAGCTTTCTTT
TRBV5-8	TRBD1	NA	TRBJ1-2	CASSSGTGGVGYTF	TGTGCCAGCAGCTCCGGGACAGGGGGCGTTGGCTACACCTTC
TRBV9	TRBD1	NA	TRBJ2-7	CASSARDRWYDEQYF	TGTGCCAGCAGCGCCCGGGACAGGTGGTACGACGAGCAGTACTTC
TRBV7-6	NA	NA	TRBJ2-1	CASSSSGTNPYNEQFF	TGTGCCAGCAGCAGCTCCGGGACAAATCCCTACAATGAGCAGTTCTTC
TRBV5-1	NA	NA	TRBJ1-5	CASSFDSNQPQHF	TGCGCCAGCAGCTTCGACAGTAATCAGCCCCAGCATTTT
TRBV5-1	NA	few	TRBJ1-2	CASSLFGQNYGYTF	TGCGCCAGCAGCTTGTTTGGACAGAATTATGGCTACACCTTC
TRBV18	NA	NA	TRBJ1-5	CASSPAGGQDQPQHF	TGTGCCAGCTCACCAGCCGGCGGACAAGATCAGCCCCAGCATTTT
TRBV6-6	TRBD2	NA	TRBJ2-7	CASSLGGSGYEQYF	TGTGCCAGCAGTCTCGGGGGGAGCGGCTACGAGCAGTACTTC
TRBV6-5	NA	NA	TRBJ2-3	CASTGTLTDTQYF	TGTGCCAGCACAGGGACTCTCACAGATACGCAGTATTTT
TRBV27	TRBD1	few	TRBJ2-2	CASGQGFIAGELFF	TGTGCCAGCGGACAGGGGTTTATCGCCGGGGAGCTGTTTTTT
TRBV7-9	NA	NA	TRBJ1-1	CASSYNRAGNTEAFF	TGTGCCAGCAGCTACAACAGGGCGGGGAACACTGAAGCTTTCTTT
TRBV6-5	TRBD2	NA	TRBJ2-1	CASRPLAGGYNEQFF	TGTGCCAGCAGGCCGCTAGCGGGAGGTTACAATGAGCAGTTCTTC
TRBV10-3	NA	NA	TRBJ1-3	CAISEPGHRPDF	TGTGCCATCAGTGAGCCGGGACACCGCCCGGATTTT
TRBV11-3	NA	NA	TRBJ2-3	CASSSGGGTANTDTQYF	TGTGCCAGCAGCTCCGGCGGGGGGACAGCGAACACAGATACGCAGTATTTT
TRBV5-1	TRBD1	NA	TRBJ1-2	CASSPGQGAVDYGYTF	TGCGCCAGCAGCCCGGGACAGGGGGCCGTCGACTATGGCTACACCTTC
TRBV5-5	NA	few	TRBJ1-5	CASSLRIQGNQPQHF	TGTGCCAGCAGCTTAAGGATACAGGGTAATCAGCCCCAGCATTTT
TRBV28	TRBD2	NA	TRBJ2-7	CASSAGGAHYEQYF	TGTGCCAGCAGTGCGGGAGGAGCCCACTACGAGCAGTACTTC
TRBV11-3	NA	NA	TRBJ2-1	CASSSWGEYNEQFF	TGTGCCAGCAGCTCCTGGGGCGAGTACAATGAGCAGTTCTTC
TRBV10-1	NA	NA	TRBJ2-5	CASSGQLQETQYF	TGCGCCAGCAGTGGACAGCTCCAAGAGACCCAGTACTTC
TRBV6-1	NA	NA	TRBJ1-5	CASSVPGYQPQHF	TGTGCCAGCAGTGTCCCAGGTTATCAGCCCCAGCATTTT
TRBV6-1	NA	NA	TRBJ2-7	CASSEDREIWEQYF	TGTGCCAGCAGTGAAGACAGGGAGATTTGGGAGCAGTACTTC
TRBV5-1	TRBD2	NA	TRBJ2-5	CASSLASGGGIGETQYF	TGCGCCAGCAGCTTGGCCAGCGGGGGTGGCATAGGAGAGACCCAGTACTTC
TRBV19	NA	NA	TRBJ1-5	CASSIASQGANNQPQHF	TGTGCCAGTAGTATAGCATCACAGGGAGCGAACAATCAGCCCCAGCATTTT
TRBV7-8	TRBD1	NA	TRBJ1-5	CASTLLPGGVKPQHF	TGTGCCAGCACCCTTTTACCAGGGGGTGTCAAGCCCCAGCATTTT
TRBV27	TRBD1	NA	TRBJ2-7	CASSKTGGGYEQYF	TGTGCCAGCAGTAAGACAGGGGGCGGCTACGAGCAGTACTTC
TRBV5-1	NA	NA	TRBJ2-7	CASSGRSDEQYF	TGCGCCAGCAGCGGCCGGAGCGACGAGCAGTACTTC
TRBV15	NA	NA	TRBJ2-1	CATSRGGGDEQFF	TGTGCCACCAGCAGAGGAGGTGGCGATGAGCAGTTCTTC
TRBV11-2	NA	NA	TRBJ1-5	CASSLSQEENQPQHF	TGTGCCAGCAGCTTATCACAAGAGGAAAATCAGCCCCAGCATTTT
TRBV18	NA	NA	TRBJ1-5	CASSPTQSNQPQHF	TGTGCCAGCTCCCCGACACAGAGCAATCAGCCCCAGCATTTT
TRBV7-3	TRBD2	NA	TRBJ2-3	CASSSSGSTDTQYF	TGTGCCAGCAGCTCTAGCGGGAGCACAGATACGCAGTATTTT
TRBV30	TRBD1	NA	TRBJ1-1	CAWSAGTADEAFF	TGTGCCTGGAGCGCCGGGACAGCCGATGAAGCTTTCTTT
TRBV7-2	NA	NA	TRBJ1-2	CASSLVDGANYGYTF	TGTGCCAGCAGCTTAGTAGACGGAGCTAACTATGGCTACACCTTC
TRBV6-5	NA	NA	TRBJ1-5	CASREQVNSNQPQHF	TGTGCCAGCAGAGAACAGGTCAATAGCAATCAGCCCCAGCATTTT
TRBV5-4	TRBD1	few	TRBJ1-2	CASSLGQDYGYTF	TGTGCCAGCAGCCTAGGACAGGACTATGGCTACACCTTC
TRBV9	NA	NA	TRBJ1-3	CASSGGLRDSGNTIYF	TGTGCCAGCAGCGGAGGCCTCCGGGATAGTGGAAACACCATATATTTT
TRBV5-1	NA	NA	TRBJ2-1	CASSSGLTDEQFF	TGCGCCAGCAGCTCGGGACTCACGGATGAGCAGTTCTTC
TRBV25-1	NA	few	TRBJ2-5	CASSVSTEYQETQYF	TGTGCCAGCAGTGTGTCGACAGAGTACCAAGAGACCCAGTACTTC
TRBV29-1	NA	NA	TRBJ2-3	CSAQTGTDTQYF	TGCAGCGCGCAGACAGGCACAGATACGCAGTATTTT
TRBV5-6	TRBD1	few	TRBJ1-6	CASSPGPAGGSYNSPLHF	TGTGCCAGCAGCCCTGGTCCCGCAGGGGGTTCCTATAATTCACCCCTCCACTTT
TRBV5-4	NA	NA	TRBJ1-1	CASSLNKNTEAFF	TGTGCCAGCAGCTTAAATAAGAACACTGAAGCTTTCTTT
TRBV7-2	TRBD1	NA	TRBJ1-5	CASSARTGEGNQPQHF	TGTGCCAGCAGCGCTAGGACAGGGGAGGGCAATCAGCCCCAGCATTTT